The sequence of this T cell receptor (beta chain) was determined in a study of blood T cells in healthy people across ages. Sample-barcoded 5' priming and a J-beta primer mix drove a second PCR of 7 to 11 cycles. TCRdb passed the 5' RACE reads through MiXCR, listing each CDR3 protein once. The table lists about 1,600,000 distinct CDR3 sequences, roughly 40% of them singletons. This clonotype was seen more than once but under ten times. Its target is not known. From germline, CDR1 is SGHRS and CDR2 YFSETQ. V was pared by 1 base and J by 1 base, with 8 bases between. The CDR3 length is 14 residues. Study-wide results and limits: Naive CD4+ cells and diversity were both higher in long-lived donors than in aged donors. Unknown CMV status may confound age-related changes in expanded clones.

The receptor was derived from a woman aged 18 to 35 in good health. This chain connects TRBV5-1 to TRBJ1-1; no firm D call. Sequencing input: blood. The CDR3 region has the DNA TGCGCCAGCAGCTTGTTTCGGCAGAACACTGAAGCTTTCTTT. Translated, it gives CASSLFRQNTEAFF.